A single sample gave rise to the 21 T cell receptor beta chains below, sequenced in a study of naive and memory T cell subsets. An equimolar mix of two oligonucleotides served as the beta constant-region primer for TRBC1 and TRBC2. TCRdb re-called the UMI-ligation and nested PCR reads through MiXCR, storing one row per CDR3 protein. The table lists 130,000 to 150,000 distinct CDR3 sequences, around 15% of them singletons. Material: naive CD4+ T cells from blood. The receptors originated from a human donor in good health.

This clonotype was seen at least ten times. V is TRBV20-1 and J is TRBJ1-1; TRBD1 matches 7 bases. J lost 4 bases, V lost 6 bases, and 11 bases had no gene match. This CDR3 contains 14 residues. The V gene's germline CDR1 is DFQATT and CDR2 SNEGSKA (reference sequence). For the CDR3, the DNA is TGCAGTGCCCAACAGGGGACCAAACCCACTGAAGCTTTCTTT. It encodes CSAQQGTKPTEAFF.

The table lists this clonotype with many counts. The CDR3 loop is CASSSRQGTDTQYF. DNA of the CDR3: TGTGCCAGCAGTTCCCGACAGGGCACAGATACGCAGTATTTT. V usage is TRBV12-3 or TRBV12-4 and J usage is TRBJ2-3; perhaps TRBD1 as D (6 bases). The V end was cut by 4 bases, the J end by 1 base, with 9 bases between. The CDR3 has 14 amino acids.

The V gene is TRBV20-1, the J gene TRBJ1-2, with D possibly TRBD1 on 5 matching bases. This CDR3 has 15 residues. Per the germline V gene, CDR1 is DFQATT and CDR2 is SNEGSKA (reference sequence). Trimming pared 0 bases from V and 2 bases from J, leaving 13 bases between. The CDR3 is CSARDGVQANYGYTF. In DNA, the CDR3 is TGCAGTGCTAGAGATGGGGTACAGGCCAACTATGGCTACACCTTC.

This clonotype has just a few counts. The chain uses TRBV20-1 and TRBJ2-5; D perhaps matches TRBD1 (6 bases). The germline CDR1 and CDR2 sequences are DFQATT and SNEGSKA (reference sequence). The CDR3 totals 14 residues. Trimming left V 5 bases short and J 5 bases short, with 18 bases between. CDR3 in DNA: TGCAGTGCTCTCCGGACAGAGAATAGGGAGACCCAGTACTTC. This codes for CSALRTENRETQYF.

The V call is TRBV19, the J call TRBJ2-3; TRBD1 agrees at 7 bases. The CDR3 is 16 amino acids. V shed 7 bases and J 5 bases; nucleotides not matched to a gene: 15. Germline CDR1 and CDR2: LNHDA and SQIVND (reference sequence). As DNA, the CDR3 is TGTGCCAGTACCTCCTTCGGGACAGCTGCGGGAGATACGCAGTATTTT. Translating it yields CASTSFGTAAGDTQYF.

In this sample, this clonotype turned up many times. A junction boundary mismatches the germline segment, possibly from a read error. The J gene is TRBJ2-3, the V gene TRBV5-1, with D possibly called TRBD1 or TRBD2 (5 bases each). This CDR3 contains 13 residues. CDR1 SGHRS and CDR2 YFSETQ come from the germline V gene. The CDR3 DNA follows: TGTGCCAGCAGTTTAGAGGGGACAGATACGCAGTATTTT. As protein: CASSLEGTDTQYF.

J is TRBJ2-3 and V is TRBV4-3; D remains unclear. The ends were cut back, 1 base at V and 1 base at J, with 6 bases in the middle. This CDR3 has 14 residues. The germline V gene encodes CDR1 LGHNA and CDR2 YSLEER. The CDR3, as DNA: TGCGCCAGCAGCCAAGTCTCGGGCACAGATACGCAGTATTTT. Protein sequence: CASSQVSGTDTQYF.

The sample holds a few counts of this clonotype. V is TRBV12-3 or TRBV12-4 and J is TRBJ2-7; maybe TRBD1 (5 bases). The germline V and J ends were trimmed by 3 bases and 2 bases, with 11 bases remaining between them. The CDR3 runs 14 residues. The CDR3 nucleotides are TGTGCCAGCAGTTTTTGGACACATACCTACGAGCAGTACTTC. Translation gives CASSFWTHTYEQYF.

This clonotype was found many times. The CDR3 reads CASRLLPFGSGRDHNEQFF. As DNA, the CDR3 is TGTGCAAGTCGCTTACTCCCGTTCGGAAGCGGGAGGGATCACAATGAGCAGTTCTTC. The chain is built from TRBV12-2 and TRBJ2-1; the tabulated D call, TRBD2, remains unverified against the DNA. TRBV12-2 is a pseudogene locus. There are 19 residues in the CDR3.

The chain carries TRBV12-3 or TRBV12-4 and TRBJ2-1; no firm D call. V lost 6 bases to trimming and J lost 7 bases, with 16 bases between them. The CDR3 consists of 14 residues. CDR3 sequence: CASSNSGPRNEQFF. As DNA, the CDR3 is TGTGCCAGCAGCAACTCTGGGCCTCGGAATGAGCAGTTCTTC.

This clonotype was seen more than once but under ten times. The chain has TRBV20-1 and TRBJ2-2, with 9 bases aligning to TRBD2. This CDR3 region has 15 residues. Germline V gene sequence: CDR1 DFQATT, CDR2 SNEGSKA (reference sequence). Germline trimming cut 2 bases from V and 4 bases from J; bases unmatched to any gene: 5. CDR3 amino acids: CSARLAGVGTGELFF. In DNA form, the CDR3 reads TGCAGTGCTAGATTAGCGGGAGTGGGCACCGGGGAGCTGTTTTTT.

The table lists this clonotype with a few counts. The rearrangement uses TRBV24-1 and TRBJ1-5; 8 bases are a match to TRBD1. Looked up from germline, CDR1 is KGHDR and CDR2 is SFDVKD. J lost 7 bases, V lost 5 bases, and 9 bases had no gene match. The CDR3 runs 15 residues. In nucleotides, the CDR3 is TGTGCCACCAGTGGAACGACAGGGGACGGCCAGCCCCAGCATTTT. It is translated as CATSGTTGDGQPQHF.

Only a few counts were recorded for this clonotype. The V gene is TRBV12-3 or TRBV12-4, the J gene TRBJ2-1; perhaps TRBD2 as D (6 bases). V gave up 1 base and J gave up 2 bases, with 9 bases separating them. The CDR3 totals 15 residues. The CDR3 protein is CASSLEDYPYNEQFF. The DNA of the CDR3 is TGTGCCAGCAGTTTAGAGGACTACCCCTACAATGAGCAGTTCTTC.

This clonotype was observed a few times. The chain couples TRBV10-1 to TRBJ2-7; D uncertain. The germline V gene has CDR1 WNHNN and CDR2 SYGVQD (reference sequence). Between the trimmed V and J ends, which lost 3 bases and 2 bases, there was a span of 14 bases. The CDR3 length is 15 residues. Here the CDR3 reads CASSDRTDSPYEQYF. The DNA for the CDR3 is TGCGCCAGCAGTGACCGGACCGATTCACCCTACGAGCAGTACTTC.

This clonotype was counted only a few times. V and J are TRBV6-1 and TRBJ1-2; D is unclear. Per the germline V gene, CDR1 is MNHNS and CDR2 is SASEGT. The CDR3 has 12 residues. Trimming cost V 2 bases and J 5 bases, with 6 bases left between them. The CDR3 sequence: CASSETQYGYTF. CDR3 nucleotides: TGTGCCAGCAGTGAAACCCAGTATGGCTACACCTTC.

The chain uses TRBV10-2 and TRBJ2-7; possible D gene TRBD1, 8 bases. The CDR3 loop spans 15 amino acids. Per germline, CDR1 WSHSY and CDR2 SAAADI. Trimming pared 8 bases from V and 6 bases from J, leaving 23 bases between. The DNA of the CDR3 is TGCGCCAGCCATTCACAGGGGGGGAGGGCAGGCGAGCAGTACTTC. Translated, it gives CASHSQGGRAGEQYF.

This rearrangement joins TRBV6-5 to TRBJ1-1; D is perhaps TRBD1 (5 bases). The V gene's germline CDR1 is MNHEY and CDR2 SVGAGI. This CDR3 has 15 residues. Trimming stripped 4 bases from V and 5 bases from J, with 17 bases between. Here the CDR3 DNA reads TGTGCCAGCAGTTTATCTCAACAGGCGCCTACTGAAGCTTTCTTT. Its protein is CASSLSQQAPTEAFF.

This clonotype was recorded many times. The chain employs TRBV5-1 and TRBJ2-3; no firm D call. From germline, CDR1 is SGHRS and CDR2 YFSETQ. V lost 4 bases and J 2 bases, leaving 14 bases between the germline ends. CDR3 length: 15 residues. As DNA, the CDR3 is TGCGCCAGCAGCCTCCGGGCTCCCTCCACAGATACGCAGTATTTT. This translates into CASSLRAPSTDTQYF.

J is TRBJ1-2 and V is TRBV29-1, with TRBD1 identical over 7 bases. Germline V gene sequence: CDR1 SQVTM, CDR2 ANQGSEA. V was clipped by 3 bases and J by 3 bases; unmatched bases: 7. The length of the CDR3 is 14 residues. The CDR3 region is CSVEAGTADYGYTF. The CDR3 region has the DNA TGCAGCGTTGAGGCCGGGACAGCAGACTATGGCTACACCTTC. The full variable domain, in which reference TRBV29-1 and TRBJ1-2 provide the parts outside the CDR3, is SAVISQKPSRDICQRGTSLTIQCQVDSQVTMMFWYRQQPGQSLTLIATANQGSEATYESGFVIDKFPISRPNLTFSTLTVSNMSPEDSSIYLCSVEAGTADYGYTFGSGTRLTVV.

This clonotype was picked up a small number of times. This sequence joins TRBV7-2 and TRBJ2-7; D gene uncertain. Germline loops: CDR1 SGHTA, CDR2 FQGNSA. V was trimmed by 0 bases and J by 9 bases, leaving 12 bases between them. The CDR3 loop spans 13 amino acids. CDR3 sequence reads: CASSLAGYGVQYF. The CDR3 DNA reads as TGTGCCAGCAGCTTAGCCGGTTATGGCGTGCAGTACTTC.

This clonotype was counted between two and nine times. The chain employs TRBV27 and TRBJ2-7; the D is unclear. Looked up from germline, CDR1 is MNHEY and CDR2 is SMNVEV (reference sequence). CDR3 length equals 15 residues. Trimming took off 2 bases at V and 6 bases at J, with 17 bases between the two ends. The CDR3 region has the DNA TGTGCCAGCAGTTTAGAAGGGCTCCCGGCTGCCGAGCAGTACTTC. Protein: CASSLEGLPAAEQYF.